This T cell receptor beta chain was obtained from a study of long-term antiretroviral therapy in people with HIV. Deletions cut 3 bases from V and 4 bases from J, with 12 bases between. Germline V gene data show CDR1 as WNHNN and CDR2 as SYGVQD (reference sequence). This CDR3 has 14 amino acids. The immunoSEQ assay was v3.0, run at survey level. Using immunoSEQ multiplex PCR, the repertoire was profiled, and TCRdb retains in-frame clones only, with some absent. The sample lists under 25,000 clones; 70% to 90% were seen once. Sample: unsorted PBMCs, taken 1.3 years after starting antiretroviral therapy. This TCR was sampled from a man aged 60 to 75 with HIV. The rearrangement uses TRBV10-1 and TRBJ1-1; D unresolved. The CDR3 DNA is TGCGCCAGCAGTGATTCAAGTTCTGGCACTGAAGCTTTCTTT. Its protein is CASSDSSSGTEAFF.